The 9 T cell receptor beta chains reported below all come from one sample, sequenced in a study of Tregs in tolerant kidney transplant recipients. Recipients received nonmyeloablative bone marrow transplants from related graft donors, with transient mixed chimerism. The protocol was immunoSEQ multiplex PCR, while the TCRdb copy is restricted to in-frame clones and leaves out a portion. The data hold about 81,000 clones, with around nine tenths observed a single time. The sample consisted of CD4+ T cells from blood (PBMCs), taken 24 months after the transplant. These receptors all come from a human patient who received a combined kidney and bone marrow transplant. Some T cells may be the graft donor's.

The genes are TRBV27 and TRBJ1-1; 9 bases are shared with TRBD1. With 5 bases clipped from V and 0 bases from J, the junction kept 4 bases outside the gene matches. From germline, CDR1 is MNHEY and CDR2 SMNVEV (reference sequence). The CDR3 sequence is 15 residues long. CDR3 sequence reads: CASSPRTGVNTEAFF. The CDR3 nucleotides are TGTGCCAGCAGTCCTCGGACAGGGGTGAACACTGAAGCTTTCTTT.

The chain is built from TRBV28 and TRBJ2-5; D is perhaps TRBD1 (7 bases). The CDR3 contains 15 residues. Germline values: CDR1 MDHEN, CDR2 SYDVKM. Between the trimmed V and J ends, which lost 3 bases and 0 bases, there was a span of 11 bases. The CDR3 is CASSLGGQYQETQYF. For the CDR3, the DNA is TGTGCCAGCAGTTTGGGGGGACAGTACCAAGAGACCCAGTACTTC.

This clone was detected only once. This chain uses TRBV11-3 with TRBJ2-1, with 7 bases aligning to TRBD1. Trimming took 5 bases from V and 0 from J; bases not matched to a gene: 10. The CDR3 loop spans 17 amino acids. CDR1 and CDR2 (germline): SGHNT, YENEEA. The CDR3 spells CASSPPQGVSSYNEQFF. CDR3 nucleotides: TGTGCCAGCAGCCCCCCCCAGGGGGTAAGCTCCTACAATGAGCAGTTCTTC.

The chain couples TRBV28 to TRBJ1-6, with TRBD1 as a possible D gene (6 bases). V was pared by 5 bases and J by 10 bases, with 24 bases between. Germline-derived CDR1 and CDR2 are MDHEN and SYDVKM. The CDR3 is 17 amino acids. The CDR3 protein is CASSTLTGYPLDSPLHF. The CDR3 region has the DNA TGTGCCAGCAGTACTCTGACAGGATATCCCCTTGACTCACCCCTCCACTTT.

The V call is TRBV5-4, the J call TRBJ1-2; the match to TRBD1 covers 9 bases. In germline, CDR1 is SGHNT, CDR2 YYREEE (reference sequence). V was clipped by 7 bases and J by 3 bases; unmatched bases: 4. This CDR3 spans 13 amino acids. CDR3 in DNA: TGTGCCAGCCCGGGACAGGGCTACTATGGCTACACCTTC. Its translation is CASPGQGYYGYTF.

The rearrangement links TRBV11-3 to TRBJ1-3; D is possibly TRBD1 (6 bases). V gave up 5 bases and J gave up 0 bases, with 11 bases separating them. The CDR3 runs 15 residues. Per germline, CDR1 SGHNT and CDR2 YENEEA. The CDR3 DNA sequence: TGTGCCAGCAGCCTTCGGACAGTCTCTGGAAACACCATATATTTT. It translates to CASSLRTVSGNTIYF.

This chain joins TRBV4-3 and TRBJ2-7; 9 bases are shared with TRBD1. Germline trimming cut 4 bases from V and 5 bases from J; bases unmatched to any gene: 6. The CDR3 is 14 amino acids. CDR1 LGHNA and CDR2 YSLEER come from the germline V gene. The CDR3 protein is CASSRTDRGDEQYF. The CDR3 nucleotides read TGCGCCAGCAGCCGTACGGACAGGGGCGACGAGCAGTACTTC.

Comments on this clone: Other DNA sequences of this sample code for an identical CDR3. The CDR3 reads CASSPDRDIEAFF. CDR3 nucleotide sequence: TGTGCCAGCAGCCCGGACAGGGACATTGAAGCTTTCTTT. The chain carries TRBV11-2 and TRBJ1-1; 8 nucleotides agree with TRBD1. Trimming cost V 5 bases and J 7 bases; bases outside gene matches: 6. From germline, CDR1 is SGHAT and CDR2 FQNNGV. The CDR3 spans 13 residues.

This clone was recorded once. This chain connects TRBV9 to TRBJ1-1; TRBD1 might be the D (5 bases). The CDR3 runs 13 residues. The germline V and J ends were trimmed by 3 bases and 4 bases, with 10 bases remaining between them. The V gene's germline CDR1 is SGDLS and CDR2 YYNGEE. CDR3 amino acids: CASSDGGATEAFF. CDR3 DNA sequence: TGTGCCAGCAGCGACGGGGGTGCCACTGAAGCTTTCTTT. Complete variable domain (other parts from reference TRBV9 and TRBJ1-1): DSGVTQTPKHLITATGQRVTLRCSPRSGDLSVYWYQQSLDQGLQFLIQYYNGEERAKGNILERFSAQQFPDLHSELNLSSLELGDSALYFCASSDGGATEAFFGQGTRLTVV.